The next 3 T cell receptor beta chains were all read from a single sample in a study of T cells in Graves' hyperthyroidism and ophthalmopathy. RNA transcripts gave rise to amplified TCR beta CDR3 regions. A first-round RT-PCR of the TCR CDR3 used the HTBI primer set. One entry per CDR3 protein, called by TCRdb with MiXCR from the multiplex PCR reads. Of some 550,000 distinct CDR3 sequences listed, about a sixth are singletons. Sequenced sample: blood. These receptors were taken from a woman aged 40 to 50 with Graves' ophthalmopathy.

This sequence joins TRBV11-1 and TRBJ2-1, with 11 positions matching TRBD2. The V segment lost 5 bases and the J segment 6 bases; nucleotides outside the gene matches: 15. The CDR3 runs to 18 residues. The germline V gene encodes CDR1 SGHAT and CDR2 FQDESV (reference sequence). The CDR3: CASSRLTSGAALINEQFF. As DNA, the CDR3 is TGTGCCAGCAGCCGGCTGACTAGCGGGGCGGCCCTTATCAATGAGCAGTTCTTC. Full variable domain (rest looked up from reference TRBV11-1 and TRBJ2-1): EAEVAQSPRYKITEKSQAVAFWCDPISGHATLYWYRQILGQGPELLVQFQDESVVDDSQLPKDRFSAERLKGVDSTLKIQPAELGDSAMYLCASSRLTSGAALINEQFFGPGTRLTVL.

The gene calls are TRBV11-3 and TRBJ2-1, with 8 bases lining up with TRBD1. CDR1 and CDR2 from the germline V gene are SGHNT and YENEEA. CDR3 length: 17 amino acids. The V segment lost 2 bases and the J segment 3 bases; nucleotides outside the gene matches: 9. The CDR3 nucleotides read TGTGCCAGCAGCTTAATGTATTTGGGACAGGACTACAATGAGCAGTTCTTC. This sequence encodes CASSLMYLGQDYNEQFF.

The genes are TRBV20-1 and TRBJ1-1; D perhaps matches TRBD1 (5 bases). The CDR3 sequence is 15 residues long. V was trimmed by 5 bases and J by 1 base, leaving 17 bases between them. CDR1 and CDR2 (germline): DFQATT, SNEGSKA (reference sequence). CDR3: CSAYPQGAENTEAFF. CDR3 DNA sequence: TGCAGTGCTTACCCTCAGGGCGCGGAGAACACTGAAGCTTTCTTT.